Listed below are T cell receptor beta chains from one sample, sequenced in a study of siplizumab effects on memory and regulatory T cells. The method was immunoSEQ multiplex PCR; TCRdb's version includes in-frame clones alone and lacks a portion of them. This sample has 85,000 to 130,000 clones, with 85% to 95% found just once. Sequenced sample: Tregs sorted from blood. Every receptor here comes from a human donor in good health. CDR3s leave out the opening cysteine and the closing phenylalanine or tryptophan. The order of the fields is clone size, J gene, D gene, V gene, CDR3 protein. A D gene is named only where the DNA matches it firmly. Part of the rows lack a size; the others show once, few, many or a class for expanded clones.

size: .
J: TRBJ1-5
D: .
V: TRBV19
CDR3: ASSKDFGLGTQPQH

size: .
J: TRBJ2-1
D: TRBD2
V: TRBV9
CDR3: ASSRFGTSGRASLNEQF

size: once
J: TRBJ2-7
D: .
V: TRBV5-1
CDR3: ASSLAAPTYEQY

size: .
J: TRBJ2-1
D: TRBD2
V: TRBV12-5
CDR3: ASGSVGLAGVYNEQF

size: .
J: TRBJ2-7
D: .
V: TRBV6-6
CDR3: ASSLTGRAPYEQY

size: .
J: TRBJ2-7
D: TRBD2
V: TRBV5-1
CDR3: ASSSSAGNEQY

size: .
J: TRBJ2-1
D: TRBD2
V: TRBV7-7
CDR3: ASSLDAGLAGLNEQF

size: .
J: TRBJ2-4
D: TRBD1
V: TRBV27
CDR3: ASSLSGLQGALNIQY

size: .
J: TRBJ2-7
D: TRBD2
V: TRBV10-2
CDR3: ATRTSGSFGNEQY

size: .
J: TRBJ1-2
D: TRBD1
V: TRBV19
CDR3: ASRDRGASFRGYT

size: .
J: TRBJ2-3
D: .
V: TRBV6-4
CDR3: ASSDSISHTQY

size: .
J: TRBJ2-1
D: .
V: TRBV30
CDR3: AWSSGVNNEQF

size: .
J: TRBJ2-1
D: .
V: TRBV9
CDR3: ASSVAGVGEQF

size: .
J: TRBJ1-3
D: .
V: TRBV27
CDR3: ASSFIGGRGNTIY

size: .
J: TRBJ2-5
D: .
V: TRBV7-6
CDR3: ASSYVSIPQETQY

size: .
J: TRBJ2-7
D: TRBD2
V: TRBV5-4
CDR3: ASSLAASGRGGWYYEQY

size: .
J: TRBJ1-6
D: .
V: TRBV30
CDR3: AWSLGVNSPLH

size: .
J: TRBJ2-7
D: .
V: TRBV19
CDR3: ASSGPLGSGEQY

size: .
J: TRBJ1-2
D: .
V: TRBV5-4
CDR3: ASSLQGTFYGYT

size: .
J: TRBJ1-3
D: .
V: TRBV18
CDR3: ASSDLSSGNTIY

size: .
J: TRBJ2-7
D: TRBD2
V: TRBV18
CDR3: ASSPGLAGGSFEDEQY

size: .
J: TRBJ2-1
D: .
V: TRBV21-1
CDR3: ASSKKQAGGGDEQF

size: .
J: TRBJ2-3
D: TRBD2
V: TRBV27
CDR3: ASSFFSPSGSTDTQY

size: .
J: TRBJ1-4
D: TRBD1
V: TRBV5-1
CDR3: ASSRRQGTNEKLF

size: .
J: TRBJ1-2
D: .
V: TRBV5-1
CDR3: ASSETVLYGYT

size: .
J: TRBJ1-4
D: .
V: TRBV11-3
CDR3: ASSYDTGQGEKLF

size: .
J: TRBJ2-5
D: .
V: TRBV7-2
CDR3: ASSLFPGNQETQY

size: .
J: TRBJ2-1
D: TRBD2
V: TRBV11-3
CDR3: ASSLKHGTSGNEQF

size: .
J: TRBJ2-7
D: .
V: TRBV5-1
CDR3: ASSLEIWYEQY

size: .
J: TRBJ2-2
D: .
V: TRBV11-3
CDR3: ASSTGQSGGELF

size: .
J: TRBJ2-3
D: .
V: TRBV9
CDR3: ASSVSPGLVPY

size: .
J: TRBJ1-1
D: TRBD1
V: TRBV28
CDR3: ASSSQGEGRTEAF

size: .
J: TRBJ2-7
D: .
V: TRBV20-1
CDR3: SAPGDEQY

size: .
J: TRBJ2-6
D: TRBD2
V: TRBV30
CDR3: AWRLAGVSGANVLT

size: once
J: TRBJ2-1
D: .
V: TRBV5-1
CDR3: ASTLYNEQF

size: once
J: TRBJ2-7
D: .
V: TRBV21-1
CDR3: ASSKFRREQDSYEQY

size: .
J: TRBJ2-2
D: .
V: TRBV7-3
CDR3: ASSLTPGAGGELF

size: .
J: TRBJ2-7
D: .
V: TRBV27
CDR3: ASSSSTYGEQY

size: .
J: TRBJ2-2
D: TRBD1
V: TRBV6-6
CDR3: ASHTGTGLVGELF

size: .
J: TRBJ1-3
D: .
V: TRBV19
CDR3: ASRVFSGNTIY

size: .
J: TRBJ2-3
D: TRBD2
V: TRBV7-9
CDR3: ASSPGSGTSGWADTQY

size: .
J: TRBJ2-7
D: TRBD1
V: TRBV5-5
CDR3: ASSLVGQGSEQY

size: .
J: TRBJ2-1
D: .
V: TRBV4-2
CDR3: ASRSGNSYNEQF

size: .
J: TRBJ2-3
D: TRBD2
V: TRBV6-5
CDR3: ASSISGRTDTQY

size: .
J: TRBJ1-4
D: .
V: TRBV7-8
CDR3: ASSKGRAREKLF

size: .
J: TRBJ2-7
D: .
V: TRBV20-1
CDR3: SASHYEQY

size: .
J: TRBJ1-1
D: .
V: TRBV28
CDR3: ALKGQNTEAF

size: .
J: TRBJ1-1
D: .
V: TRBV9
CDR3: ASSPSVRGATEAF

size: .
J: TRBJ1-2
D: .
V: TRBV6-6
CDR3: ASRLQGAVGYGYT

size: .
J: TRBJ1-5
D: .
V: TRBV7-8
CDR3: ASSLGGVPMNQPQH

size: .
J: TRBJ1-1
D: TRBD1
V: TRBV6-6
CDR3: ASLRDQGVAEAF

size: .
J: TRBJ2-7
D: TRBD2
V: TRBV9
CDR3: ASSVGGLAGYEQY

size: .
J: TRBJ1-1
D: TRBD1
V: TRBV9
CDR3: ASSVVTGVRTEAF

size: .
J: TRBJ2-7
D: .
V: TRBV28
CDR3: ASSTPGSYYEQY